The 8 T cell receptor beta chains below all came from one sample that was sequenced in a study of blood T cell repertoires in COVID-19. Only in-frame clones appear in the TCRdb table, and some are missing; sequencing was by immunoSEQ multiplex PCR. The sample yields 110,000 to 150,000 clones, roughly 79% seen once. Sequencing used peripheral blood. The receptors were gathered from a man over 45 with active or convalescent COVID-19.

The chain carries TRBV2 and TRBJ1-4; D perhaps matches TRBD1 (5 bases). V dropped 4 bases and J dropped 8 bases, with 20 bases sitting between them. Germline-derived CDR1 and CDR2 are SNHLY and FYNNEI. The CDR3 runs to 16 residues. CDR3 region: CASSGRSGYGGEKLFF. The CDR3 region has the DNA TGTGCCAGCAGTGGTCGAAGCGGGTATGGGGGGGAAAAACTGTTTTTT.

V is TRBV5-5 and J is TRBJ1-1; 8 bases map to TRBD1. V trimming: 2 bases; J trimming: 1 base; junction bases outside the gene matches: 4. The CDR3 is 15 residues long. CDR1 and CDR2 from the germline V gene are SGHKS and YYEKEE (reference sequence). The CDR3 reads CASSFQGAANTEAFF. For the CDR3, the DNA is TGTGCCAGCAGCTTCCAGGGGGCTGCGAACACTGAAGCTTTCTTT.

The chain recombines TRBV25-1 with TRBJ1-4, with D tentatively TRBD1 (5 bases). The V end was cut by 2 bases, the J end by 3 bases, with 13 bases between. The CDR3 totals 16 residues. Looked up from germline, CDR1 is MGHDK and CDR2 is SYGVNS. This chain's CDR3 is CASSEPGGWANEKLFF. CDR3 coding DNA: TGTGCCAGCAGTGAACCGGGGGGTTGGGCTAATGAAAAACTGTTTTTT.

This clone showed up just once. The chain carries TRBV19 and TRBJ1-2; 12 bases are shared with TRBD1. Germline V gene lookup returns CDR1 LNHDA and CDR2 SQIVND (reference sequence). This CDR3 spans 15 amino acids. V lost 7 bases to trimming and J lost 6 bases; unmatched junction nucleotides: 9. The CDR3 nucleotides read TGTGCCAGTAAACTGGGACAGGGGGCGGAAGATGGCTACACCTTC. As protein: CASKLGQGAEDGYTF.

This chain uses TRBV7-6 with TRBJ2-1; the D gene is possibly TRBD2 (5 bases). CDR1 SGHVS and CDR2 FNYEAQ come from the germline V gene. The CDR3 is 15 amino acids. The V gene lost 1 base and the J gene lost 0 bases, with 7 bases spanning the gap. In DNA form, the CDR3 reads TGTGCCAGCAGCTTAGACGGGAACTCCTACAATGAGCAGTTCTTC. Its translation: CASSLDGNSYNEQFF.

This chain connects TRBV27 to TRBJ2-1, with D perhaps matching TRBD2 (6 bases). V lost 1 base and J 8 bases, leaving 21 bases between the germline ends. Germline V gene lookup returns CDR1 MNHEY and CDR2 SMNVEV (reference sequence). There are 17 residues in the CDR3. The CDR3 reads CASSLFPRPTPGDEQFF. The CDR3 DNA reads as TGTGCCAGCAGTTTATTCCCTCGACCCACACCGGGGGATGAGCAGTTCTTC.

J is TRBJ2-1 and V is TRBV4-1, with TRBD2 matching over 10 bases. Trimming at V came to 1 base and at J to 4 bases, leaving 7 bases not matched to a gene. The CDR3 has 17 amino acids. Germline V lookup: CDR1 MGHRA, CDR2 YSYEKL. For the CDR3, the DNA is TGCGCCAGCAGCCAAGGTCTAGCGGGAGTAGGGTACAATGAGCAGTTCTTC. Residues: CASSQGLAGVGYNEQFF.

V is TRBV4-1 and J is TRBJ2-6; D remains unclear. Per the germline V gene, CDR1 is MGHRA and CDR2 is YSYEKL. V was shortened by 5 bases and J by 2 bases, with 13 bases between the two germline ends. This CDR3 has 16 residues. CDR3 DNA: TGCGCCAGCAGCTCCCTGTTGGGCCCTGGGGCCAACGTCCTGACTTTC. Translating gives CASSSLLGPGANVLTF.